Included here is one T cell receptor beta chain sequence, with context. What it binds is unknown. The data originate from a study of T cell repertoires in cytomegalovirus infection. Study context: TCR beta signatures that were public indicated CMV infection and matching HLA type.

A single record per CDR3 protein comes from TCRdb applying MiXCR to the reads. The sample consists of about 700,000 distinct CDR3 sequences, roughly 36% of them appearing once. CDR3 size: 13 residues. Between the trimmed V and J ends, which lost 10 bases and 4 bases, there was a span of 16 bases. Study-wide results and caveats: Cumulative public TCR beta family frequency identified carriers of CMV plus the relevant HLA. HLA-C-restricted CMV clonotypes gave the most frequent clonotype in two of eight donors.

The J gene is TRBJ1-1, the V gene TRBV12-3 or TRBV12-4, with TRBD1 as a possible D gene (5 bases). This TCR came from a human donor in good health (CMV status not recorded). Some clones in this sample may be carry-over from other donors' samples. Specimen: cultured PBMCs, collected from culture after CMV antigen stimulation. CDR3 in DNA: TGTGCCACCCTTAAGGCCGGGGGCACTGAAGCTTTCTTT. It encodes CATLKAGGTEAFF.